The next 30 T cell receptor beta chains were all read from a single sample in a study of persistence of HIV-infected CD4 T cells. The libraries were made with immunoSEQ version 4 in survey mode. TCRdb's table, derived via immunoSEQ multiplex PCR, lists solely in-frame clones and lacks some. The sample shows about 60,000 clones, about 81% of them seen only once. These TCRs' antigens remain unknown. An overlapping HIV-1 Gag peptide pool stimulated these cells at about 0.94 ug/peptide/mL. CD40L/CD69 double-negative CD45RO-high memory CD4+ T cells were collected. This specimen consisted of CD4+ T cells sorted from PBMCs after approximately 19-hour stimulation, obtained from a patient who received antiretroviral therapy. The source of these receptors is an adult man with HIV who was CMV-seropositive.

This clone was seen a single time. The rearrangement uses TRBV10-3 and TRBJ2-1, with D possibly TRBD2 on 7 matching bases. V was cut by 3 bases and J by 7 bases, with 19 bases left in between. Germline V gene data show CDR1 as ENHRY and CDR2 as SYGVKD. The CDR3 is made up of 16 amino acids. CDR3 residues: CAISERGGRFPNEQFF. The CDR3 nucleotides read TGTGCCATCAGTGAAAGGGGGGGCCGTTTTCCAAATGAGCAGTTCTTC.

The CDR3 nucleotides are TGTGCCAGCAGCCGACGATGGACAGCTTTTTCCTACGAGCAGTACTTC. It is translated as CASSRRWTAFSYEQYF. This rearrangement joins TRBV28 to TRBJ2-7; perhaps TRBD1 as D (6 bases). There are 16 residues in the CDR3. The germline gives CDR1 MDHEN, CDR2 SYDVKM. Trimming pared 6 bases from V and 1 base from J, leaving 19 bases between.

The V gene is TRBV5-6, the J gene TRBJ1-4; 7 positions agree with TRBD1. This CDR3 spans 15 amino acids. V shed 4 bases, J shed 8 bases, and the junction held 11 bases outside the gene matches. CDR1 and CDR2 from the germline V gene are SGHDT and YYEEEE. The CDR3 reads CASSLQGGAEEKLFF. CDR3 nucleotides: TGTGCCAGCAGCCTTCAGGGGGGCGCCGAAGAAAAACTGTTTTTT.

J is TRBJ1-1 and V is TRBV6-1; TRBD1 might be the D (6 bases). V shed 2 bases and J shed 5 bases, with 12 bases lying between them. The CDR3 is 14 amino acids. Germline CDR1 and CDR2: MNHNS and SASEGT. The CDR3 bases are TGTGCCAGCAGTGAACTACAGGGAGGAACTGAAGCTTTCTTT. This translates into CASSELQGGTEAFF.

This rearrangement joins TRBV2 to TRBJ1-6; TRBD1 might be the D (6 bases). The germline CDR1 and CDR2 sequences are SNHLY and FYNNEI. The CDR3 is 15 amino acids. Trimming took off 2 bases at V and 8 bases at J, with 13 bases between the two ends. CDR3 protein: CASSERTVPYSPLHF. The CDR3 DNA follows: TGTGCCAGCAGTGAACGGACAGTTCCTTATTCACCCCTCCACTTT.

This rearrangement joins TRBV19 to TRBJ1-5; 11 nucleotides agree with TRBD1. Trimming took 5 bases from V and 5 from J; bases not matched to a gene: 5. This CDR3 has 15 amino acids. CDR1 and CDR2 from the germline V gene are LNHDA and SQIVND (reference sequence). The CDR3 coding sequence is TGTGCCAGTAGTCCGGGACAGGGGGTCCATCAGCCCCAGCATTTT. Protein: CASSPGQGVHQPQHF.

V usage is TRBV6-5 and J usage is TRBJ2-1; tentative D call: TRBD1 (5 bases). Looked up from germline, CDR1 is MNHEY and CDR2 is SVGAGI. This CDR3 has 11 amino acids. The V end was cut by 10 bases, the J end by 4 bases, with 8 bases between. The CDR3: CATRVYNEQFF. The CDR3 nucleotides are TGTGCCACCAGGGTTTACAATGAGCAGTTCTTC.

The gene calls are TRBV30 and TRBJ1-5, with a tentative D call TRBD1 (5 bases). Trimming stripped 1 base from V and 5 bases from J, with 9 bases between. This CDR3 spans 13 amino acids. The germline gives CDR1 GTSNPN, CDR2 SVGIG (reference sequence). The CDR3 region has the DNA TGTGCCTGGAGTGGGGGGGGAGATCAGCCCCAGCATTTT. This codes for CAWSGGGDQPQHF.

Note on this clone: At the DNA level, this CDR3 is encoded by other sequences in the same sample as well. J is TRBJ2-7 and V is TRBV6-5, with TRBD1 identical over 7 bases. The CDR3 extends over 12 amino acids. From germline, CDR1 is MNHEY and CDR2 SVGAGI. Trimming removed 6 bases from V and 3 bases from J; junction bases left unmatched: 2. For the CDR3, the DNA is TGTGCCAGCAGCTACAGGGGCTACGAGCAGTACTTC. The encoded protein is CASSYRGYEQYF.

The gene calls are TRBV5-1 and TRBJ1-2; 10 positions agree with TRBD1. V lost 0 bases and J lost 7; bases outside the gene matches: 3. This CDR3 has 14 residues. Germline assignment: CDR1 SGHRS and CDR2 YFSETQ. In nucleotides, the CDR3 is TGCGCCAGCAGCTTGGAGGGACAGGGGACTGGCTACACCTTC. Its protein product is CASSLEGQGTGYTF. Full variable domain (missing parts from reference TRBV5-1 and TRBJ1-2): KAGVTQTPRYLIKTRGQQVTLSCSPISGHRSVSWYQQTPGQGLQFLFEYFSETQRNKGNFPGRFSGRQFSNSRSEMNVSTLELGDSALYLCASSLEGQGTGYTFGSGTRLTVV.

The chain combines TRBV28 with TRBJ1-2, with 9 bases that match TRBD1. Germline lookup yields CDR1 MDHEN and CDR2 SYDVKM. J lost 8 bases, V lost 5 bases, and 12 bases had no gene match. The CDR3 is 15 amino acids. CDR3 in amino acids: CASSLPGQGMRGYTF. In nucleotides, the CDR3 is TGTGCCAGCAGTCTCCCGGGACAGGGTATGCGGGGCTACACCTTC.

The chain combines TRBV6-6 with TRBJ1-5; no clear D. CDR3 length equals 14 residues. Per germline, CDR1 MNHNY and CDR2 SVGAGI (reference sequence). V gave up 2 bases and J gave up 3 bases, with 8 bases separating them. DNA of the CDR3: TGTGCCAGCAGTTACATGGAGCACAATCAGCCCCAGCATTTT. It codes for CASSYMEHNQPQHF.

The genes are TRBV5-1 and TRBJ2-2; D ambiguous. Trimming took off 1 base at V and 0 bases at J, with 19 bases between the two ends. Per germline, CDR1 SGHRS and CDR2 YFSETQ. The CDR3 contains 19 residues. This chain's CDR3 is CASSLFALVGSANTGELFF. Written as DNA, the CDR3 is TGCGCCAGCAGCTTGTTTGCACTGGTTGGCAGCGCGAACACCGGGGAGCTGTTTTTT.

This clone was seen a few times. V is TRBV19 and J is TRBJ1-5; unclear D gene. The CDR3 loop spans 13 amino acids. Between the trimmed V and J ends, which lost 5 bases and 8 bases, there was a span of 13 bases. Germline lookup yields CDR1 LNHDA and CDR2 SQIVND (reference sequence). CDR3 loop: CASSDQPFKPQHF. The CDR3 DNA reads TGTGCCAGTAGTGATCAACCCTTCAAGCCCCAGCATTTT.

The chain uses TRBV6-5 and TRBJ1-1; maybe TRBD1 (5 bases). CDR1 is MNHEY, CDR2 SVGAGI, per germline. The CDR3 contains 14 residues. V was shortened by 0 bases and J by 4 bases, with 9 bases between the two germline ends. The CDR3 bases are TGTGCCAGCAGTTACTCAGGGGATGGCACTGAAGCTTTCTTT. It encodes CASSYSGDGTEAFF.

The CDR3 here is CASSQQGSGNTIYF. The CDR3 bases are TGTGCCAGCAGCCAACAGGGATCTGGAAACACCATATATTTT. The chain employs TRBV5-4 and TRBJ1-3; the D gene is possibly TRBD1 (6 bases). The CDR3 has 14 residues. V was trimmed by 4 bases and J by 1 base, leaving 9 bases between them. The germline CDR1 and CDR2 sequences are SGHNT and YYREEE (reference sequence).

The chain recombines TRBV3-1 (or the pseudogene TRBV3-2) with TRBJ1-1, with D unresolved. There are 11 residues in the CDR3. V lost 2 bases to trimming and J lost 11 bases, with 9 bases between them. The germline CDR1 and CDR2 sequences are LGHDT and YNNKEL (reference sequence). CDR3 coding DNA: TGTGCCAGCAGCCAAACGGGAAGGGCTTTCTTT. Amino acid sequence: CASSQTGRAFF.

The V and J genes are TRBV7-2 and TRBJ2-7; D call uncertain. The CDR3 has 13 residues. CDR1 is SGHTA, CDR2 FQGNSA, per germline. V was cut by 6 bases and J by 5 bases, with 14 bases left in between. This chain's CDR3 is CASSSPTINEQYF. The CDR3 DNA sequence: TGTGCCAGCAGTTCCCCGACGATTAACGAGCAGTACTTC.

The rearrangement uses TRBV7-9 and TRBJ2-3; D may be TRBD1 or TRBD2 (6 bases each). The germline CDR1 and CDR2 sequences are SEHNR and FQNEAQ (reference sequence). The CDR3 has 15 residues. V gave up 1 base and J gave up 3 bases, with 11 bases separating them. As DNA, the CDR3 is TGTGCCAGCAGCTTAGTTACAGGGAGGACAGATACGCAGTATTTT. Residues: CASSLVTGRTDTQYF.

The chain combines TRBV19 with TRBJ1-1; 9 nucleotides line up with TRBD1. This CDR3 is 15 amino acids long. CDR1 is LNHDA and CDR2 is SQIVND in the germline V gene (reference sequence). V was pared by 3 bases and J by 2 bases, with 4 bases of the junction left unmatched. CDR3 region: CASSIPGQGNTEAFF. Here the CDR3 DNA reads TGTGCCAGTAGTATCCCGGGACAGGGAAACACTGAAGCTTTCTTT.

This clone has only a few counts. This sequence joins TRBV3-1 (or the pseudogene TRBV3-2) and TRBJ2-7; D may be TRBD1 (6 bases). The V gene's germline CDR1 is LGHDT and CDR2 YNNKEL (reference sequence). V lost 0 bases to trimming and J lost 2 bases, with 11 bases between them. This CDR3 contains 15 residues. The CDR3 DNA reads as TGTGCCAGCAGCCAAGATAAACAGGGTACCTACGAGCAGTACTTC. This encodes CASSQDKQGTYEQYF.

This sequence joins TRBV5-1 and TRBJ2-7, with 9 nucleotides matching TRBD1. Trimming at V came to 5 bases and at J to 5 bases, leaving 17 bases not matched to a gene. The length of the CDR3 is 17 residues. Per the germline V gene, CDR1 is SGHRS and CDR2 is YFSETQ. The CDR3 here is CASSYGQGMALKNEQYF. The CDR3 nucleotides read TGCGCCAGCAGTTACGGACAGGGGATGGCCTTAAAAAACGAGCAGTACTTC.

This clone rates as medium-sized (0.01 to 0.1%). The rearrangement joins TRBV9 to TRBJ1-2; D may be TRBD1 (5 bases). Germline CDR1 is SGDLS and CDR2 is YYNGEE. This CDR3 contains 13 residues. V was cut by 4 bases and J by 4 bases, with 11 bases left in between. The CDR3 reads CASSLAGGYGYTF. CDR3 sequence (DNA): TGTGCCAGCAGCCTTGCGGGGGGCTATGGCTACACCTTC. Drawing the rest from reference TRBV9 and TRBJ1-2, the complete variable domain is DSGVTQTPKHLITATGQRVTLRCSPRSGDLSVYWYQQSLDQGLQFLIQYYNGEERAKGNILERFSAQQFPDLHSELNLSSLELGDSALYFCASSLAGGYGYTFGSGTRLTVV.

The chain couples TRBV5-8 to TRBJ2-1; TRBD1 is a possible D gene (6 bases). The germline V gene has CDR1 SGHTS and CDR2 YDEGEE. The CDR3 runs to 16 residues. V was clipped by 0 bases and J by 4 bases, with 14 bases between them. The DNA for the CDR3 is TGTGCCAGCAGCTTGGAGGTGGCAGGGGCATACAATGAGCAGTTCTTC. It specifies CASSLEVAGAYNEQFF.

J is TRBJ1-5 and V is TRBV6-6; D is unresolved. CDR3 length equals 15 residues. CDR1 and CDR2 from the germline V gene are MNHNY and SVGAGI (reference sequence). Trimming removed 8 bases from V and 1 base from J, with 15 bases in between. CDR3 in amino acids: CASRQDPTSNQPQHF. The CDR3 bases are TGTGCCAGCCGGCAGGATCCGACGAGCAATCAGCCCCAGCATTTT.

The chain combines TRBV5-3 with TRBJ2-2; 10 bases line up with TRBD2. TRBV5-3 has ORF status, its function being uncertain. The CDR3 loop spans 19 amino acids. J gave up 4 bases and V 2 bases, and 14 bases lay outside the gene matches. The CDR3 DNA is TGTGCCAGAAGCTTAGCGTATGAGCGGGGGGGCGGAGGCACCGGGGAGCTGTTTTTT. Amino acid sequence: CARSLAYERGGGGTGELFF.

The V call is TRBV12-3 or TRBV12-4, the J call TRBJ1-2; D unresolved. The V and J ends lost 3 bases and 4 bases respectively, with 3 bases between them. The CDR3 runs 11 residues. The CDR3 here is CASSLGYGYTF. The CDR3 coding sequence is TGTGCCAGCAGTTTGGGCTATGGCTACACCTTC.

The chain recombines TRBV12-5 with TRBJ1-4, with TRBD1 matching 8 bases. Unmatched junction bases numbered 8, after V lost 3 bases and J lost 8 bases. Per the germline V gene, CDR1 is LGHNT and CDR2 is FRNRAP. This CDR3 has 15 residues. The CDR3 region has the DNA TGTGCTAGTGGTTTTCAGGGGGCGCCCCGAGAAAAACTGTTTTTT. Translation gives CASGFQGAPREKLFF.

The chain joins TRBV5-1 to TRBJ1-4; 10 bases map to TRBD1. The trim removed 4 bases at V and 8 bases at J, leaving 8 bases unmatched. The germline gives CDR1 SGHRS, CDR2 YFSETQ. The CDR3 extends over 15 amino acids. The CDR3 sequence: CASSPQGTGAEKLFF. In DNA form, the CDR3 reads TGCGCCAGCAGCCCGCAGGGGACAGGGGCCGAAAAACTGTTTTTT.

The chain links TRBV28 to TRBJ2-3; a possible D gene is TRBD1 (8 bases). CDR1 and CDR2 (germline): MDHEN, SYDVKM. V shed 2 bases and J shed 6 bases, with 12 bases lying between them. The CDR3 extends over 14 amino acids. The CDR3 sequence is CASSLGQGGDTQYF. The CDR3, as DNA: TGTGCCAGCAGTTTAGGACAGGGAGGGGATACGCAGTATTTT.